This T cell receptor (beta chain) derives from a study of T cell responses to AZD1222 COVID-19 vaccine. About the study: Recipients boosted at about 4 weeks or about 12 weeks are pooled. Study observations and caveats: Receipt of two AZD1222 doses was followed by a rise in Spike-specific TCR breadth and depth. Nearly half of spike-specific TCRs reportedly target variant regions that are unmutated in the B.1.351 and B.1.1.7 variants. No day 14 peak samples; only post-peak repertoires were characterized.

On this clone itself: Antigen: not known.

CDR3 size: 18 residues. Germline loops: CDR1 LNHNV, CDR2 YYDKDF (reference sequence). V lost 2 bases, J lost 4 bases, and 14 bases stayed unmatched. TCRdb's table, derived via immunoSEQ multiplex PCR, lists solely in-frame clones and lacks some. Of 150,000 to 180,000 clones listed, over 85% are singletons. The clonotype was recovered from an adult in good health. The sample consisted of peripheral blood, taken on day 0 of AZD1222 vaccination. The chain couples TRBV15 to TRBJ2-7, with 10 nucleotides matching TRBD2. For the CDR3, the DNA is TGTGCCACCAGCAGACGCATGGCCCCTAGCGGGAGAGGGTACGAGCAGTACTTC. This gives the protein CATSRRMAPSGRGYEQYF.